One sample yielded the 26 T cell receptor beta chains listed below, sequenced in a study of cytotoxic CD8 clonotypes in ibrutinib-treated CLL (dated by TCRdb to the early 2020s). Sample time point, as interpreted from the label and publication: progressive disease on ibrutinib. The library was prepared using the immunoSEQ multiplex PCR assay. Drawn from immuneACCESS, this table holds only the in-frame rearrangements with V and J called that TCRdb kept. Clones are partly lost; checked studies trace under half to an unresolved V gene and leave the rest unexplained. A total of 270,000 or so clones appear in this sample, more than 70% of them only once. The top ten hold around 5.1% of the sample. The sample consisted of PBMCs, taken at disease progression, from a patient treated with ibrutinib. All receptors come from a human donor with chronic lymphocytic leukemia.

This clone was seen only once. The J gene is TRBJ1-4, the V gene TRBV9; tentatively, D is TRBD1 (6 bases). Germline lookup yields CDR1 SGDLS and CDR2 YYNGEE. Trimming took 4 bases from V and 8 from J, leaving 18 bases between them. This CDR3 has 15 residues. The CDR3 spells CASSPRGGTGEKLFF. CDR3 bases: TGTGCCAGCAGCCCCCGAGGGGGGACGGGCGAAAAACTGTTTTTT.

This rearrangement joins TRBV5-1 to TRBJ2-6; 11 bases line up with TRBD1. The length of the CDR3 is 17 residues. Germline loops: CDR1 SGHRS, CDR2 YFSETQ. Trimming at V came to 3 bases and at J to 2 bases, leaving 4 bases not matched to a gene. CDR3 in amino acids: CASSSDRGLAGANVLTF. The CDR3, as DNA: TGCGCCAGCAGCTCGGACAGGGGGCTGGCTGGGGCCAACGTCCTGACTTTC.

This clone occurred a few times. The J gene is TRBJ2-2, the V gene TRBV19; D not certain. Germline V gene lookup returns CDR1 LNHDA and CDR2 SQIVND (reference sequence). The CDR3 covers 15 residues. Between the trimmed V and J ends, which lost 8 bases and 5 bases, there was a span of 18 bases. The CDR3 bases are TGTGCCAGTCCAATCAATCTACCAGGAACCGGGGAGCTGTTTTTT. This gives the protein CASPINLPGTGELFF.

In its sample, this clone was seen once. The V gene is TRBV6-1, the J gene TRBJ2-1; 7 bases map to TRBD1. This CDR3 has 14 amino acids. The J segment lost 8 bases and the V segment lost 1 base, leaving 5 bases of the junction unmatched. CDR1 is MNHNS, CDR2 SASEGT, per germline. CDR3 nucleotides: TGTGCCAGCAGTGAAGAACAGGGGTGGGATGAGCAGTTCTTC. This sequence encodes CASSEEQGWDEQFF.

This rearrangement joins TRBV9 to TRBJ2-1, with unresolved D. The CDR3 has 14 residues. Trimming removed 0 bases at V and 6 bases at J, with 10 bases between. Germline V gene lookup returns CDR1 SGDLS and CDR2 YYNGEE. The CDR3 region is CASSVDLGINEQFF. In DNA, the CDR3 is TGTGCCAGCAGCGTAGATCTGGGGATCAATGAGCAGTTCTTC.

The chain carries TRBV10-3 and TRBJ2-3; D gene uncertain. CDR3 length equals 14 residues. V shed 0 bases and J shed 2 bases, with 6 bases lying between them. CDR1 is ENHRY, CDR2 SYGVKD, per germline. DNA of the CDR3: TGTGCCATCAGTGAGTCAGACCCCACAGATACGCAGTATTTT. Amino acids: CAISESDPTDTQYF.

The gene calls are TRBV21-1 and TRBJ2-6; TRBD2, the table's D call, was not compared with the DNA. TRBV21-1 is described as a pseudogene. CDR3 length: 15 residues. CDR3: CASLREHSGANVLTF. The CDR3 region has the DNA TGTGCCAGCTTGAGAGAGCACTCTGGGGCCAACGTCCTGACTTTC.

The chain links TRBV9 to TRBJ2-5; TRBD1 or TRBD2 may be the D gene (6 bases each). V lost 0 bases to trimming and J lost 4 bases, with 16 bases between them. The CDR3 has 16 residues. Germline-derived CDR1 and CDR2 are SGDLS and YYNGEE. This CDR3 reads CASSVAGGGGGETQYF. Written as DNA, the CDR3 is TGTGCCAGCAGCGTAGCGGGCGGAGGGGGTGGAGAGACCCAGTACTTC.

This clone was recorded a few times. V is TRBV10-2 and J is TRBJ2-2; possibly TRBD2 for D (6 bases). Germline V gene lookup returns CDR1 WSHSY and CDR2 SAAADI. The CDR3 runs 13 residues. Trimming stripped 6 bases from V and 6 bases from J, with 11 bases between. CDR3 nucleotides: TGCGCCAGCAGGGGGGGATGGGCCGGGGAGCTGTTTTTT. This translates into CASRGGWAGELFF.

The gene calls are TRBV5-1 and TRBJ2-6, with a weak D call TRBD2 (5 bases). V lost 6 bases to trimming and J lost 1 base, with 11 bases between them. Germline assignment: CDR1 SGHRS and CDR2 YFSETQ. This CDR3 has 15 amino acids. This chain's CDR3 is CASTTSGSGANVLTF. The CDR3 nucleotides read TGCGCCAGCACCACTTCGGGGTCTGGGGCCAACGTCCTGACTTTC.

The rearrangement joins TRBV5-1 to TRBJ2-7, with TRBD1 matching over 7 bases. The germline V gene encodes CDR1 SGHRS and CDR2 YFSETQ. The CDR3 has 17 amino acids. Losses at the gene ends were 4 bases for V and 6 bases for J; bases not matched to a gene: 19. CDR3 in DNA: TGCGCCAGCAGCACCCCCGGGACAGAGACGGAGGATAGCGAGCAGTACTTC. Translated: CASSTPGTETEDSEQYF.

The gene calls are TRBV10-1 and TRBJ2-7; D uncertain. The germline V and J ends were trimmed by 2 bases and 4 bases, with 9 bases remaining between them. The CDR3 runs 13 residues. Germline CDR1 reads WNHNN; CDR2 reads SYGVQD (reference sequence). The CDR3, as DNA: TGCGCCAGCAGTGAGAATCCTGGGTACGAGCAGTACTTC. Its translation: CASSENPGYEQYF.

V gene TRBV9 combines with J gene TRBJ2-5; TRBD2 matches 8 bases. Germline assignment: CDR1 SGDLS and CDR2 YYNGEE. The CDR3 spans 13 residues. V was pared by 4 bases and J by 5 bases, with 4 bases of the junction left unmatched. The CDR3 sequence is CASSLVAGETQYF. CDR3 coding DNA: TGTGCCAGCAGCTTGGTAGCGGGGGAGACCCAGTACTTC.

The chain links TRBV11-3 to TRBJ2-2; D ambiguous. V was cut by 0 bases and J by 2 bases, with 10 bases left in between. The CDR3 contains 16 residues. Germline values: CDR1 SGHNT, CDR2 YENEEA. As DNA, the CDR3 is TGTGCCAGCAGCTTAGATCCCTCCCCTAACACCGGGGAGCTGTTTTTT. As protein: CASSLDPSPNTGELFF.

The rearrangement uses TRBV14 and TRBJ1-2; TRBD1 agrees at 10 bases. CDR1 and CDR2 (germline): SGHDN, FVKESK. The CDR3 is 16 amino acids. V was clipped by 1 base and J by 4 bases; unmatched bases: 6. Here the CDR3 DNA reads TGTGCCAGCAGCCAAGTAGCGGGACAGGGGATCTATGGCTACACCTTC. Amino acid sequence: CASSQVAGQGIYGYTF.

This clone occurred once. The chain combines TRBV2 with TRBJ2-4; no reliable D call. V gave up 8 bases and J gave up 0 bases, with 23 bases separating them. Germline-derived CDR1 and CDR2 are SNHLY and FYNNEI. This CDR3 is 18 amino acids long. CDR3 amino acids: CASLIDGIGSLAKNIQYF. Written as DNA, the CDR3 is TGTGCCAGCCTGATCGACGGTATCGGCAGCCTAGCCAAAAACATTCAGTACTTC. Using reference TRBV2 and TRBJ2-4 for the parts outside the CDR3, the full variable domain is EPEVTQTPSHQVTQMGQEVILRCVPISNHLYFYWYRQILGQKVEFLVSFYNNEISEKSEIFDDQFSVERPDGSNFTLKIRSTKLEDSAMYFCASLIDGIGSLAKNIQYFGAGTRLSVL.

The chain combines TRBV10-2 with TRBJ2-3; possible D gene TRBD1, 7 bases. V lost 8 bases and J 3 bases, leaving 21 bases between the germline ends. The CDR3 contains 16 residues. Germline V CDR1 and CDR2: WSHSY, SAAADI. The CDR3 DNA follows: TGCGCCAGCGTCTCTCCGGGTGCAGGGGGGACAGATACGCAGTATTTT. Residues: CASVSPGAGGTDTQYF.

This clone has only a few counts. V is TRBV9 and J is TRBJ2-2, with unresolved D. In germline, CDR1 is SGDLS, CDR2 YYNGEE. V lost 6 bases and J 2 bases, leaving 17 bases between the germline ends. CDR3 length equals 16 residues. The CDR3, as DNA: TGTGCCAGCACCCGTGGTGGAACTTCTAACACCGGGGAGCTGTTTTTT. Protein: CASTRGGTSNTGELFF.

CDR3 loop: CASGDTMRSPLHF. CDR3 coding DNA: TGTGCCAGCGGGGACACTATGCGCTCACCCCTCCACTTT. The rearrangement links TRBV2 to TRBJ1-6; a possible D gene is TRBD1 (6 bases). The CDR3 contains 13 residues. Per the germline V gene, CDR1 is SNHLY and CDR2 is FYNNEI. The V end was cut by 8 bases, the J end by 10 bases, with 15 bases between.

V usage is TRBV19 and J usage is TRBJ1-5; 8 bases are shared with TRBD1. J gave up 6 bases and V 3 bases, and 7 bases lay outside the gene matches. The length of the CDR3 is 15 residues. Germline values: CDR1 LNHDA, CDR2 SQIVND (reference sequence). This CDR3 reads CASSIGQGGSQPQHF. CDR3 DNA: TGTGCCAGTAGTATCGGACAGGGAGGCAGTCAGCCCCAGCATTTT.

The chain couples TRBV6-4 to TRBJ2-3; D not resolved. Trimming pared 2 bases from V and 3 bases from J, leaving 6 bases between. This CDR3 has 13 amino acids. The germline V gene encodes CDR1 MRHNA and CDR2 SNTAGT. For the CDR3, the DNA is TGTGCCAGCAGTGACACCGCTACAGATACGCAGTATTTT. It yields the protein CASSDTATDTQYF.

The chain couples TRBV6-1 to TRBJ2-7; D is ambiguous. Germline CDR1 reads MNHNS; CDR2 reads SASEGT. CDR3 length equals 12 residues. V lost 8 bases, J lost 0 bases, and 8 bases lay in between. The CDR3 sequence is CASGHYSYEQYF. The CDR3 DNA follows: TGTGCCAGCGGCCACTACTCCTACGAGCAGTACTTC.

This chain's CDR3 is CASSETSGNVLTF. The CDR3 DNA sequence: TGTGCCAGCAGCGAAACTAGCGGCAACGTCCTGACTTTC. The chain uses TRBV2 and TRBJ2-6; 8 bases are shared with TRBD2. The germline CDR1 and CDR2 sequences are SNHLY and FYNNEI. The CDR3 totals 13 residues. J was trimmed by 9 bases and V by 6 bases; bases with no gene match: 4.

This rearrangement joins TRBV7-2 to TRBJ2-1, with D unresolved. Deletions cut 0 bases from V and 2 bases from J, with 14 bases between. This CDR3 comprises 17 residues. CDR1 SGHTA and CDR2 FQGNSA come from the germline V gene. In DNA form, the CDR3 reads TGTGCCAGCAGCTTAGCCCCTAGTCTCACTACCTACAATGAGCAGTTCTTC. Protein product: CASSLAPSLTTYNEQFF.

This rearrangement joins TRBV6-5 to TRBJ2-1, with D possibly being TRBD2 (6 bases). V lost 2 bases, J lost 7 bases, and 12 bases lay in between. The CDR3 sequence is 14 residues long. Germline lookup yields CDR1 MNHEY and CDR2 SVGAGI. CDR3 region: CASSYLDGGNEQFF. The DNA of the CDR3 is TGTGCCAGCAGTTACCTAGATGGAGGGAATGAGCAGTTCTTC.

This chain uses TRBV27 with TRBJ2-7; D is undetermined. The V and J ends lost 5 bases and 2 bases respectively, with 13 bases between them. Germline V CDR1 and CDR2: MNHEY, SMNVEV (reference sequence). The CDR3 totals 14 residues. The CDR3: CASSPPSRAYEQYF. The CDR3 coding sequence is TGTGCCAGCAGTCCACCGTCCCGCGCCTACGAGCAGTACTTC.